This TCR beta chain was sequenced during a study of glioma-infiltrating T cells. Study-level points and caveats: Above-expected tissue-blood divergence occurred in all gliomas, most in low-grade ones.

With 6 bases removed from V and 0 bases from J, the gap between germline ends came to 10 bases. CDR1 and CDR2 from the germline V gene are MNHEY and SMNVEV (reference sequence). CDR3 length: 14 residues. Using RNA template, CDR3s of TCR alpha and beta were amplified with iRepertoire arm-PCR. One-step reverse transcription and amplification started from approximately 100-400 ng of tissue mRNA or PBMC total RNA. In TCRdb, the multiplex PCR reads were re-called with MiXCR into one record per CDR3 protein. This sample has around 130,000 distinct CDR3 sequences, with about 25% found just once. This clonotype was found many times. Its specificity is not known.

The TCR originated in a human donor with low-grade glioma or glioblastoma, undergoing nonglioma brain surgery, or in good health (not recorded which). The chain recombines TRBV27 with TRBJ2-3; tentative D call: TRBD2 (5 bases). Sequencing was performed on glioma tissue, nonneoplastic brain tissue, or PBMCs (not recorded which). The CDR3 region has the DNA TGTGCCAGCAGCCGCGGGTTGAGCACAGATACGCAGTATTTT. Translating gives CASSRGLSTDTQYF.